This T cell receptor (beta chain) comes out of a study of blood T cell repertoires in COVID-19. On the study more broadly: Researchers got acute and convalescent COVID-19 samples from the United States, Italy and Spain. Nucleic acid was either cDNA or gDNA, and it came from T cells, B-cell-depleted T cells, or PBMCs.

Original data processing: Using reference gene primer amplification, nucleated cell counts were estimated. Profiled with immunoSEQ multiplex PCR; TCRdb holds only in-frame clones, not every one. The V and J calls and clone size were taken over from that table, and D and trimming were inferred from the DNA. Here the sample spans more than 300,000 clones, around 87% being singletons. The CDR3 sequence is 14 residues long. V lost 2 bases and J 7 bases, leaving 15 bases between the germline ends. Germline values: CDR1 GTSNPN, CDR2 SVGIG (reference sequence). The V gene is TRBV30, the J gene TRBJ1-5; D is perhaps TRBD1 (5 bases). The sequence was obtained from a woman under 40 with COVID-19, enrolled during active disease. Source material: peripheral blood. CDR3 DNA: TGTGCCTGGAGTCTGGGCCCAGGGAACCAGCCCCAGCATTTT. Its translation: CAWSLGPGNQPQHF.